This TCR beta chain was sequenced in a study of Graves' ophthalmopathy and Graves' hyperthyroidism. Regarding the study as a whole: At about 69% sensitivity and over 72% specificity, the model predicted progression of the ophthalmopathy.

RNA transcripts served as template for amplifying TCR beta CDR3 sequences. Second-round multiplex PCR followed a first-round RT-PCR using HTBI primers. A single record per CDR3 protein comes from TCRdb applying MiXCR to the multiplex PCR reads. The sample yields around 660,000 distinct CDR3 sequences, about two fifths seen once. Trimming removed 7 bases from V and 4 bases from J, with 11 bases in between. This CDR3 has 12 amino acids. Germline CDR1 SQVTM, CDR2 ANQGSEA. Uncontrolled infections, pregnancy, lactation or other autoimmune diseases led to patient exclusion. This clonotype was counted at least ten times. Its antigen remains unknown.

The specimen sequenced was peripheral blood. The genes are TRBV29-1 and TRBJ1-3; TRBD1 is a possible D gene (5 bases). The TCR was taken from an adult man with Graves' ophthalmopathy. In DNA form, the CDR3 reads TGCAGCGGGGGGACGGAAGGAAACACCATATATTTT. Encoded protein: CSGGTEGNTIYF.